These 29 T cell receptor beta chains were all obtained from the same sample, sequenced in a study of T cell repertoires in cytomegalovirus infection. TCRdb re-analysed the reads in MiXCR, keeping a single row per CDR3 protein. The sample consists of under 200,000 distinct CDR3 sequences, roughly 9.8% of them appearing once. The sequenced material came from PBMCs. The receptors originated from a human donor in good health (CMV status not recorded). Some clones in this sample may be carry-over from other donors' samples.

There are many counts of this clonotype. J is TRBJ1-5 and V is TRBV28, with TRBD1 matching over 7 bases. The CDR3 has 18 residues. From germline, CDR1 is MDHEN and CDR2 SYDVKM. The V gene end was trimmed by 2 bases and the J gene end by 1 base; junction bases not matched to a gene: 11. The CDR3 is CASSLRQGRVGSNQPQHF. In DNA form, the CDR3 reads TGTGCCAGCAGTTTAAGACAGGGCCGGGTAGGAAGCAATCAGCCCCAGCATTTT.

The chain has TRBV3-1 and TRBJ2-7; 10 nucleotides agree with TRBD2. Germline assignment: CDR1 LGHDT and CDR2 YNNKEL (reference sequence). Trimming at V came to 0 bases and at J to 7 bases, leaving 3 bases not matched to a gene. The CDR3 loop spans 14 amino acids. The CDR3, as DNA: TGTGCCAGCAGCCAAGATCAACTAGCGGGAGAGCAGTACTTC. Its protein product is CASSQDQLAGEQYF.

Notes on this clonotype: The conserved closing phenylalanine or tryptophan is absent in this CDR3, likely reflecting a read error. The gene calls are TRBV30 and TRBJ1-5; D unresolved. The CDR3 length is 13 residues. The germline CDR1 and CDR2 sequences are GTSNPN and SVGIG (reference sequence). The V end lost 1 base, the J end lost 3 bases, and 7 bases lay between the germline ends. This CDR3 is CAWSDRFNQPQHL. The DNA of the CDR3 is TGTGCCTGGAGTGACCGATTCAATCAGCCCCAGCATCTT.

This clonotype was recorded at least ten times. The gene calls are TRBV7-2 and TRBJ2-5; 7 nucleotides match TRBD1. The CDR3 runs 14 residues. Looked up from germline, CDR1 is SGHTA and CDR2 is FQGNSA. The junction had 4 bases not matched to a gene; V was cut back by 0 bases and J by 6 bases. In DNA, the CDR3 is TGTGCCAGCAGCTTAGCCTTCAGGGGGAAGACCCAGTACTTC. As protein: CASSLAFRGKTQYF.

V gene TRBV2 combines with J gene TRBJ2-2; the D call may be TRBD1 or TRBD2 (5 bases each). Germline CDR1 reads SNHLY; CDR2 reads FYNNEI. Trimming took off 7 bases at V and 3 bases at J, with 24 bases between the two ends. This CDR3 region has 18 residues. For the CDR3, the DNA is TGTGCCAGCAAAGGGGAAGACAGAGACGGGATTCACACCGGGGAGCTGTTTTTT. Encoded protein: CASKGEDRDGIHTGELFF. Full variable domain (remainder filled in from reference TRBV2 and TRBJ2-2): EPEVTQTPSHQVTQMGQEVILRCVPISNHLYFYWYRQILGQKVEFLVSFYNNEISEKSEIFDDQFSVERPDGSNFTLKIRSTKLEDSAMYFCASKGEDRDGIHTGELFFGEGSRLTVL.

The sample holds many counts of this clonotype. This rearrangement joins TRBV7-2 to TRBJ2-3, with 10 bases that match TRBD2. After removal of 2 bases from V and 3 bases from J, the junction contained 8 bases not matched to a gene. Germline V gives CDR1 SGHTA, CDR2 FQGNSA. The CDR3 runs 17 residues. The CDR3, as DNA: TGTGCCAGCAGCTTATGGGGGGCAGCGGGGGGGACAGATACGCAGTATTTT. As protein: CASSLWGAAGGTDTQYF.

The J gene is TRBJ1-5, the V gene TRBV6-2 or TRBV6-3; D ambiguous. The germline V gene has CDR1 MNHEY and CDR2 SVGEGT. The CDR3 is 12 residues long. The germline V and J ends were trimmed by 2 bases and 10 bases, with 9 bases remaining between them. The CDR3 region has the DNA TGTGCCAGCAGTTACAGGCAGTCACCCCAGCATTTT. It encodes CASSYRQSPQHF.

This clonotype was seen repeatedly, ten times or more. CDR3 coding DNA: TGTGCCAGCAGTTTGCAGGGGGCGTTAATCGGCTACACCTTC. It encodes CASSLQGALIGYTF. The chain recombines TRBV7-9 with TRBJ1-2; 8 nucleotides agree with TRBD1. The CDR3 consists of 14 residues. V lost 6 bases to trimming and J lost 8 bases; unmatched junction nucleotides: 11. Germline V gene lookup returns CDR1 SEHNR and CDR2 FQNEAQ (reference sequence).

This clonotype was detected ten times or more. CDR3 DNA sequence: TGTGCCAGCAGCGTGAGGCGGGGGGGCGGAGATACGCAGTATTTT. This sequence encodes CASSVRRGGGDTQYF. This chain joins TRBV7-2 and TRBJ2-3, with TRBD2 matching over 9 bases. Germline trimming cut 5 bases from V and 5 bases from J; bases unmatched to any gene: 8. This CDR3 has 15 amino acids. Germline values: CDR1 SGHTA, CDR2 FQGNSA.

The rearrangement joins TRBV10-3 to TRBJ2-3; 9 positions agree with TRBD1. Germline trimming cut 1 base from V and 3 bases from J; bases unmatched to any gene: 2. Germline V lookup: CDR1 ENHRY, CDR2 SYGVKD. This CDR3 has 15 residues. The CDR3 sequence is CAISEWGQGTDTQYF. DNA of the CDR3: TGTGCCATCAGTGAGTGGGGACAGGGAACAGATACGCAGTATTTT.

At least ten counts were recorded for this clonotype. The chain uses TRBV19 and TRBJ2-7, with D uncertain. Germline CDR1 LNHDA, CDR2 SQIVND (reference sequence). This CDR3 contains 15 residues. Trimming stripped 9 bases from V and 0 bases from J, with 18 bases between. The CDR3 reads CASSKVLRSSYEQYF. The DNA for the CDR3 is TGTGCCAGCAGCAAGGTCCTTCGCAGCTCCTACGAGCAGTACTTC.

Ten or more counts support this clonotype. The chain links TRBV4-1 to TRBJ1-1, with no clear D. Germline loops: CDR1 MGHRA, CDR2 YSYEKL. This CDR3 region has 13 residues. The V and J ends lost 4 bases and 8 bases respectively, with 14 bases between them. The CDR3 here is CASSLLAGREAFF. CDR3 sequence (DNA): TGCGCCAGCAGCCTCCTGGCCGGTCGGGAAGCTTTCTTT.

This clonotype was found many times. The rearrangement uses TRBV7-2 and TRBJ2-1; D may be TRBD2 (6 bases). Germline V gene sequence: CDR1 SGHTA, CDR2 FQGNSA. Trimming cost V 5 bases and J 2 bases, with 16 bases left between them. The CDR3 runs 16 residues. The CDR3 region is CASSPRGGTPYNEQFF. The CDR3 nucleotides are TGTGCCAGCAGCCCTAGGGGAGGTACCCCCTACAATGAGCAGTTCTTC.

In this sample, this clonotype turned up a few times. The CDR3 sequence is CASSQDEQTQYF. The CDR3 bases are TGTGCCAGCAGCCAAGATGAACAGACCCAGTACTTC. The chain joins TRBV3-1 to TRBJ2-5; D unresolved. The V gene lost 0 bases and the J gene lost 6 bases, with 5 bases spanning the gap. This CDR3 spans 12 amino acids. Germline V gene data show CDR1 as LGHDT and CDR2 as YNNKEL (reference sequence).

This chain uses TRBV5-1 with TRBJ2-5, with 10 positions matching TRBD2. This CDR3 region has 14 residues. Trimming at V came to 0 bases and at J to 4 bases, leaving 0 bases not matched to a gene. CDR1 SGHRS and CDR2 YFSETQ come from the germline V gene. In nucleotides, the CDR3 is TGCGCCAGCAGCTTGGAGCGGGAGGGAGAGACCCAGTACTTC. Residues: CASSLEREGETQYF.

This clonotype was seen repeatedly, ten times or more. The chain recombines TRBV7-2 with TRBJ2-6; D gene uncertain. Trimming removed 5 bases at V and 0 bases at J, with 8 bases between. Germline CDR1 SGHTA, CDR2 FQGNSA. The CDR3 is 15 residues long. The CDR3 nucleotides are TGTGCCAGCAGCCTATATAACTCTGGGGCCAACGTCCTGACTTTC. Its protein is CASSLYNSGANVLTF.

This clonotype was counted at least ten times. CDR3 in amino acids: CASSFSFLREQYF. CDR3 DNA sequence: TGTGCCAGCAGCTTTTCGTTTTTGCGGGAGCAGTACTTC. J is TRBJ2-7 and V is TRBV7-2; D is unresolved. Germline assignment: CDR1 SGHTA and CDR2 FQGNSA. The V end was cut by 3 bases, the J end by 7 bases, with 13 bases between. The CDR3 runs 13 residues. The entire variable domain, with the rest obtained from reference TRBV7-2 and TRBJ2-7, is as follows: GAGVSQSPSNKVTEKGKDVELRCDPISGHTALYWYRQSLGQGLEFLIYFQGNSAPDKSGLPSDRFSAERTGGSVSTLTIQRTQQEDSAVYLCASSFSFLREQYFGPGTRLTVT.

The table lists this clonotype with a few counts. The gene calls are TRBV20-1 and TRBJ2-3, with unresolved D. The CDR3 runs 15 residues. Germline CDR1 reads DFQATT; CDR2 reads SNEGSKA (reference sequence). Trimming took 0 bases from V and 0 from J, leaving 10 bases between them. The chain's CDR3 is CSARDILLSTDTQYF. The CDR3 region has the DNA TGCAGTGCTAGAGATATTTTATTGAGCACAGATACGCAGTATTTT.

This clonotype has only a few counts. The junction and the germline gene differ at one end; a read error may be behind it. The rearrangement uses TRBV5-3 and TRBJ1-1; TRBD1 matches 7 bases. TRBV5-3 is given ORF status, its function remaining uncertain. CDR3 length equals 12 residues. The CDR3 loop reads CASSSGTDEAFF. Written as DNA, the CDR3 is TGTGCCAGCAGCTCCGGGACAGATGAAGCTTTCTTT.

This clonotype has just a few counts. The CDR3 DNA reads TGCAGCGTTGAAAAGACAGGGGGCCATGGCTACACCTTC. Encoded protein: CSVEKTGGHGYTF. The chain uses TRBV29-1 and TRBJ1-2, with 10 bases that match TRBD1. Germline loops: CDR1 SQVTM, CDR2 ANQGSEA. Trimming cost V 2 bases and J 6 bases; bases outside gene matches: 3. This CDR3 has 13 residues.

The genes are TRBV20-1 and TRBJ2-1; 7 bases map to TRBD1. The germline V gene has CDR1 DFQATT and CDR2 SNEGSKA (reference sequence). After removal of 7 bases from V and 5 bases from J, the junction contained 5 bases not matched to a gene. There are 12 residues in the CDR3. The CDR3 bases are TGCAGTGTTGCGACAGGGAACAATGAGCAGTTCTTC. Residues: CSVATGNNEQFF.

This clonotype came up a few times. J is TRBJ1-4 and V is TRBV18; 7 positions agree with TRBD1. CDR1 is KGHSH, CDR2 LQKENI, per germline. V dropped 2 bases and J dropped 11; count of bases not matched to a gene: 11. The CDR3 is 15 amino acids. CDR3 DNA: TGTGCCAGCTCACCAACGACAGGGTCCTTCGGGAAACTGTTTTTT. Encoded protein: CASSPTTGSFGKLFF.

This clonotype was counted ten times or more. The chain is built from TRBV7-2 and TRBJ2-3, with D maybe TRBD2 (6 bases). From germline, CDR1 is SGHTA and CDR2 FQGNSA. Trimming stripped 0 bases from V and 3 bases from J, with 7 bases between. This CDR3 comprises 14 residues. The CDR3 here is CASSLALATDTQYF. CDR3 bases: TGTGCCAGCAGCTTAGCCCTAGCGACAGATACGCAGTATTTT.

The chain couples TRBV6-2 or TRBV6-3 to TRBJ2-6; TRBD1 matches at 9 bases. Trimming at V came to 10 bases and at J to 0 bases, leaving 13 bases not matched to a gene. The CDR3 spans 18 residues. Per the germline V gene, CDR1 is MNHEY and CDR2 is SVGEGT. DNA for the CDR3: TGTGCCACTACCCCCTCACAGGGGGCGCTCTCTGGGGCCAACGTCCTGACTTTC. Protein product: CATTPSQGALSGANVLTF.

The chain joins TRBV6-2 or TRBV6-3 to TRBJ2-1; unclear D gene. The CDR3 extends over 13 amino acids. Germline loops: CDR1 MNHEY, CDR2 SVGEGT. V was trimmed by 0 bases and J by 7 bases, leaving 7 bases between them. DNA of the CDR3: TGTGCCAGCAGTTACTCGAGCTGGAATGAGCAGTTCTTC. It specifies CASSYSSWNEQFF.

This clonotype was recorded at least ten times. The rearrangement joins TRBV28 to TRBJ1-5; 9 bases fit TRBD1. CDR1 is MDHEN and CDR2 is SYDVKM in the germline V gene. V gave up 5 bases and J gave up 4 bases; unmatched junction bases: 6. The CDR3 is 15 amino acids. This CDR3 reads CASSPYRGLNQPQHF. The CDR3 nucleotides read TGTGCCAGCAGTCCCTACAGGGGGCTTAATCAGCCCCAGCATTTT.

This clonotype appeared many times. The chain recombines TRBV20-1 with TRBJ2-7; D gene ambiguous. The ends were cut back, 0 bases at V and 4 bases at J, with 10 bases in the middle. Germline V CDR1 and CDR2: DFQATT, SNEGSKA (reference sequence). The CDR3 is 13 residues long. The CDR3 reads CSARDFLSYEQYF. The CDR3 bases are TGCAGTGCTAGAGATTTCCTTTCTTACGAGCAGTACTTC.

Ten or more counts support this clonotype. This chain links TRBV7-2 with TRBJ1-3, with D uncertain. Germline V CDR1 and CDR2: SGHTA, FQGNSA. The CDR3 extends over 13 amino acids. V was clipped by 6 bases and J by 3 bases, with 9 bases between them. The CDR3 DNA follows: TGTGCCAGCAGTTTGGGTATTGGAAACACCATATATTTT. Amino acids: CASSLGIGNTIYF. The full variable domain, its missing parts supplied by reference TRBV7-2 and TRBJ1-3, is GAGVSQSPSNKVTEKGKDVELRCDPISGHTALYWYRQSLGQGLEFLIYFQGNSAPDKSGLPSDRFSAERTGGSVSTLTIQRTQQEDSAVYLCASSLGIGNTIYFGEGSWLTVV.

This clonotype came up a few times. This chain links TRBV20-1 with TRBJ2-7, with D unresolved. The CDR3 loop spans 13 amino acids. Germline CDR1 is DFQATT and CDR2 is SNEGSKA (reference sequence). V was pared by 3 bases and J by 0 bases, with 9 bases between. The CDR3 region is CSARSLISYEQYF. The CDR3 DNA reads TGCAGTGCTAGGTCTTTAATCTCCTACGAGCAGTACTTC.